This T cell receptor (beta chain) emerged from a study of tumor-infiltrating lymphocytes in primary liver carcinoma. Looking at the study overall: Staging placed the tumors at T1-T3 N0M0, and they measured about 4.2 to 11 cm across.

With around 490 ng total RNA as template and a constant-region primer, TCR beta cDNA was made. Generation of the TCR beta libraries relied on three nested multiplex PCR rounds using slightly modified ARM-PCR. For around 10 cycles apiece, the opening two PCR rounds ran with TRBV1-TRBV30 forward primers and a C-beta reverse primer. Each CDR3 protein is one row after TCRdb ran MiXCR on the multiplex PCR reads. This table has roughly 100,000 distinct CDR3 sequences, about 70% appearing once. Investigators took RNA and DNA out together from 20-30 mg of unsorted bulk tissue. CDR1 is MNHNY and CDR2 is SVGAGI in the germline V gene (reference sequence). The junction had 25 bases not matched to a gene; V was cut back by 8 bases and J by 15 bases. The CDR3 has 16 amino acids.

Sequenced material: liver tumor tissue from sampling region 2. Subset reported: tumor region T2, inferior pole. This sequence originates from a woman aged 60-75 years with primary liver carcinoma and hepatitis B virus infection. The chain uses TRBV6-6 and TRBJ1-5, with 7 bases that match TRBD1. The CDR3: CASGGTKQGLNQSRHF. CDR3 DNA: TGTGCCAGCGGGGGCACCAAACAGGGGCTGAATCAGTCCCGGCATTTT.